This TCR beta chain was retrieved from a study of TIL therapy for anti-PD-1-resistant metastatic lung cancer. Study information: Tumors had a median PD-L1 proportion score of 4.5% to 7%.

Time point here: pre-treatment sample, taken before nivolumab and TIL therapy. Tumor tissue came from excised metastases, mostly pleural nodules or supraclavicular lymph nodes. Stage 4 NSCLC adults joined between October 2017 and 2020. The V end was cut by 8 bases, the J end by 4 bases, with 17 bases between. The CDR3 is made up of 14 amino acids. From germline, CDR1 is MDHEN and CDR2 SYDVKM. The libraries were made with immunoSEQ v3. TCRdb's copy holds only in-frame clones and misses some; the assay was immunoSEQ multiplex PCR. The repertoire holds 45,000 to 60,000 clones, with less than 75% as singletons.

Specimen: tumor tissue, collected at baseline. The TCR was taken from a person aged 30 to 80 with non-small cell lung cancer. This chain joins TRBV28 and TRBJ1-1, with D perhaps TRBD1 (5 bases). CDR3 nucleotide sequence: TGTGCCAGCTCCTCGGGAGCAGGGAGCACTGAAGCTTTCTTT. This translates into CASSSGAGSTEAFF.